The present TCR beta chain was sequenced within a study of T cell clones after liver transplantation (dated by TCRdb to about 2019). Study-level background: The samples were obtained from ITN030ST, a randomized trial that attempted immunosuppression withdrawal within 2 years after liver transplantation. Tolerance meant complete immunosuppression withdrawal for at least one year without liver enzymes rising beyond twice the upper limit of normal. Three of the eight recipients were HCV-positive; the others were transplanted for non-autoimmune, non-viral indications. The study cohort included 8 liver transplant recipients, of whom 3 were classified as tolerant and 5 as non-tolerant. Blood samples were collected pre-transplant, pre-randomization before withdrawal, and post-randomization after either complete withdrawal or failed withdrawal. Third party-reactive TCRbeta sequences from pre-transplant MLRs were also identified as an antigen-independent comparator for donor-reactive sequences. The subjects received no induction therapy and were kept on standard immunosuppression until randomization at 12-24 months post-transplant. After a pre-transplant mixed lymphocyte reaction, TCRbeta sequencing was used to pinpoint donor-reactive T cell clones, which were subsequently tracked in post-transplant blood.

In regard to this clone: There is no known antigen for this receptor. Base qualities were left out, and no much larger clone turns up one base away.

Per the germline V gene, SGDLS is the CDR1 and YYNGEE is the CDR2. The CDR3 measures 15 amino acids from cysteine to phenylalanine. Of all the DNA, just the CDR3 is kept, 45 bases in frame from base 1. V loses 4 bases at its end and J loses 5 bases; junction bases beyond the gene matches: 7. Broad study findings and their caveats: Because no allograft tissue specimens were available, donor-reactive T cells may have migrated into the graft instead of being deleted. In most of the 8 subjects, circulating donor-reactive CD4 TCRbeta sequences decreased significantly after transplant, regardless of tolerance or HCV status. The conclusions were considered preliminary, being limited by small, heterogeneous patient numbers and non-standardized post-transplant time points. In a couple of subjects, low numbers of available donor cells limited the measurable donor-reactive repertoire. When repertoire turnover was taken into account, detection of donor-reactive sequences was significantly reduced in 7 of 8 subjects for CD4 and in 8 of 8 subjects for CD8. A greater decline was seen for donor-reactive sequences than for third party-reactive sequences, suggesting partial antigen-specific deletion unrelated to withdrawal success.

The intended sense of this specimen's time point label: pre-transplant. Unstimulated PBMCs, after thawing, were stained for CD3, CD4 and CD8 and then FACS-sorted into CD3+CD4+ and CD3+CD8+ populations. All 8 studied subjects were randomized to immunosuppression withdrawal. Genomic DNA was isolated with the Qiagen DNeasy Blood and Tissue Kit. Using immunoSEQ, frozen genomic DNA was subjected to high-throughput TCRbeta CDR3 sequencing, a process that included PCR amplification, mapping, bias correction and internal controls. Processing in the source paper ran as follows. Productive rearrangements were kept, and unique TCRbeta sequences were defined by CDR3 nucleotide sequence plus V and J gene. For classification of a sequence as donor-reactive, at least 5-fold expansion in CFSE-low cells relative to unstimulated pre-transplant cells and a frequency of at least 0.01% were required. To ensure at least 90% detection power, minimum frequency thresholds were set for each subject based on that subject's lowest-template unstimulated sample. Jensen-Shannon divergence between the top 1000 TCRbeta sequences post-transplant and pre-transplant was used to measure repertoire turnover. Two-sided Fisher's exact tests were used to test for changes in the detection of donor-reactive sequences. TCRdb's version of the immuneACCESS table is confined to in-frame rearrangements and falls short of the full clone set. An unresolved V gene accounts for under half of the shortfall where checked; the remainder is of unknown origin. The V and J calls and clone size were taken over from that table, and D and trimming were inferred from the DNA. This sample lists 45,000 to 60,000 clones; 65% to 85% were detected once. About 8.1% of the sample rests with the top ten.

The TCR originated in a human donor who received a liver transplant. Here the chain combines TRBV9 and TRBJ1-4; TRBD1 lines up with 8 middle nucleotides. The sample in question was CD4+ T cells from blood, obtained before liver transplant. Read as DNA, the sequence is TGTGCCAGCAGCCTCCGGACAGGGTTAAATGAAAAACTGTTTTTT. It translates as CASSLRTGLNEKLFF.